Here is one T cell receptor beta chain with its context. TCRdb's copy holds only in-frame clones and misses some; the assay was immunoSEQ multiplex PCR. The top ten hold 8% to 10% of the sample, which has about 43,000 clones, about nine tenths seen once. The data were obtained in a study of blood T cell repertoires in COVID-19. The CDR3 has 12 amino acids. Germline V CDR1 and CDR2: SGHRS, YFSETQ. V dropped 5 bases and J dropped 6 bases, with 11 bases sitting between them. The sequenced material came from peripheral blood. The chain recombines TRBV5-1 with TRBJ1-2; the D is unclear. The TCR originated in a woman at least 80 years old with active COVID-19. CDR3 nucleotides: TGCGCCAGCAGTGTGGCAAATGATGGCTACACCTTC. It yields the protein CASSVANDGYTF.